Detailed here is one T cell receptor beta chain. Its matching antigen is unknown. The data stem from a study of T cells after yellow fever vaccination. Whole-study findings and limits: Reappearance after the booster was observed for most primary-vaccination clones (96% CD4, just over 85% CD8). Secondary responses were weaker yet peaked faster, day 5 versus 15.

TCR cDNA was made by 5'RACE template switching, adding a universal primer site and UMIs. A single record per CDR3 protein comes from TCRdb applying MiXCR to the 5' RACE reads. Among around 550,000 distinct CDR3 sequences listed, about 19% were seen once. The CDR3 runs to 16 residues. Trimming shortened V by 1 base and J by 0 bases, and 13 bases separated the two germline ends. Germline loops: CDR1 SGDLS, CDR2 YYNGEE. This receptor was obtained from a man aged 25 to 45 who received the YFV17D yellow fever vaccine. Sequenced here: PBMCs, sampled 15 days after the yellow fever booster vaccination. This chain joins TRBV9 and TRBJ1-1, with D tentatively TRBD1 (5 bases). In nucleotides, the CDR3 is TGTGCCAGCAGCGTAAGTGGGGGAACGGTGAACACTGAAGCTTTCTTT. Its translation: CASSVSGGTVNTEAFF.